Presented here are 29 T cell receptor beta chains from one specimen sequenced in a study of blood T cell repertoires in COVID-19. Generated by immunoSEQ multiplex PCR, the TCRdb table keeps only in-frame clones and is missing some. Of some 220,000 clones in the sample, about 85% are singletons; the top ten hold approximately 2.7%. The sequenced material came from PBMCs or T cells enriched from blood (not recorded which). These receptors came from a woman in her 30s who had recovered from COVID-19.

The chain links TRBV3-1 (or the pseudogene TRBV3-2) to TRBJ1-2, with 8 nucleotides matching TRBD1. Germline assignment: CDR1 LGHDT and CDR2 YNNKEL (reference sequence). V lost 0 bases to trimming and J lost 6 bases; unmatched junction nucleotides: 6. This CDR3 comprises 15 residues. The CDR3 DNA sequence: TGTGCCAGCAGCCAAGATTCGAGGACAGGGAATGGCTACACCTTC. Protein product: CASSQDSRTGNGYTF.

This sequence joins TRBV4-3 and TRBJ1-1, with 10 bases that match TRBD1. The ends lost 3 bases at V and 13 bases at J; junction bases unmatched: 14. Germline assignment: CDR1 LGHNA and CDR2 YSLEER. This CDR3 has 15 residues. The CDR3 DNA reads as TGCGCCAGCAGCCAGGGCCAAGACAGGGGGCGGTGGGTTTTCTTT. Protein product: CASSQGQDRGRWVFF.

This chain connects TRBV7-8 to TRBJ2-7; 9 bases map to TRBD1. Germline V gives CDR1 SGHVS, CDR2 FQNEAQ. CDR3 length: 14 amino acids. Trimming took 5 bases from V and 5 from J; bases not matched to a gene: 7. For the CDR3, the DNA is TGTGCCAGCAGCAACCGGGACAGGGACAACGAGCAGTACTTC. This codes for CASSNRDRDNEQYF. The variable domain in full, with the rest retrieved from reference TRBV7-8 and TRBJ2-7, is GAGVSQSPRYKVAKRGQDVALRCDPISGHVSLFWYQQALGQGPEFLTYFQNEAQLDKSGLPSDRFFAERPEGSVSTLKIQRTQQEDSAVYLCASSNRDRDNEQYFGPGTRLTVT.

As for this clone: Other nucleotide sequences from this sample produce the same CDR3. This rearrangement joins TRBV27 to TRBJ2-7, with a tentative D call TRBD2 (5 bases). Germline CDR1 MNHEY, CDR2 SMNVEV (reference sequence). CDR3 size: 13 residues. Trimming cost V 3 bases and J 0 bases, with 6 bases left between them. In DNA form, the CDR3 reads TGTGCCAGCAGTTTGAGCGGCTCCTACGAGCAGTACTTC. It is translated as CASSLSGSYEQYF.

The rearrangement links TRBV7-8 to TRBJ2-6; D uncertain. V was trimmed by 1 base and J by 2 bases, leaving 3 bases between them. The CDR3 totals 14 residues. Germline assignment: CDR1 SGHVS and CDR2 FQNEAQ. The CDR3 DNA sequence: TGTGCCAGCAGCTTAGTCACTGGGGCCAACGTCCTGACTTTC. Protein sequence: CASSLVTGANVLTF.

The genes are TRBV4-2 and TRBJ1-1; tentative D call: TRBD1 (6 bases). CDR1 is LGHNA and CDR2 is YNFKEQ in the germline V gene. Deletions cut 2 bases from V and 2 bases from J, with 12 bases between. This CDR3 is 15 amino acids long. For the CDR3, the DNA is TGTGCCAGCAGCCAACCCGGACAGAAAAACACTGAAGCTTTCTTT. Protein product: CASSQPGQKNTEAFF.

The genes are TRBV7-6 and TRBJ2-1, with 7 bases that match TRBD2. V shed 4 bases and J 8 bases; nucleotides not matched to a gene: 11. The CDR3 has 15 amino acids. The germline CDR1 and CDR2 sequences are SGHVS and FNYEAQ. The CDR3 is CASSSFNVGGDEQFF. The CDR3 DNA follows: TGTGCCAGCAGCTCCTTCAACGTTGGGGGGGATGAGCAGTTCTTC.

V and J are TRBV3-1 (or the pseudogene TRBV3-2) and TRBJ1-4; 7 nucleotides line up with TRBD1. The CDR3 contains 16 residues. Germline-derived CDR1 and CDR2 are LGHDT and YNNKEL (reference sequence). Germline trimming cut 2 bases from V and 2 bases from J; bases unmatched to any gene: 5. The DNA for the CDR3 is TGTGCCAGCAGCCAAAATACAGGGGCGACTAATGAAAAACTGTTTTTT. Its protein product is CASSQNTGATNEKLFF.

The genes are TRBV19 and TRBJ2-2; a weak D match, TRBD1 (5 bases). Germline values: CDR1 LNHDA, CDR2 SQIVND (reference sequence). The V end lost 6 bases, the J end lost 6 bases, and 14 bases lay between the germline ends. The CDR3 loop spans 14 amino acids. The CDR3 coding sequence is TGTGCCAGTAGACCGACAGTTCTACCCGGGGAGCTGTTTTTT. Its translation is CASRPTVLPGELFF.

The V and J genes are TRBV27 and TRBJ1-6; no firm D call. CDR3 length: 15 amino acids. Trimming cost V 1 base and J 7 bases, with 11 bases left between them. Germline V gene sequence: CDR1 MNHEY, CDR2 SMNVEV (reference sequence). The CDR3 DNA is TGTGCCAGCAGTTTATTGCGGGGTAGGAATTCACCCCTCCACTTT. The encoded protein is CASSLLRGRNSPLHF.

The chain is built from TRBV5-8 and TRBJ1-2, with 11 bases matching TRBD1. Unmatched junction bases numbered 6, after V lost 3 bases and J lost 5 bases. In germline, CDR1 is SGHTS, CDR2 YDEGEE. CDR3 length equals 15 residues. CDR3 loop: CASSSRTGGRYGYTF. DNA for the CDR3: TGTGCCAGCAGCTCCCGGACAGGGGGCAGGTATGGCTACACCTTC.

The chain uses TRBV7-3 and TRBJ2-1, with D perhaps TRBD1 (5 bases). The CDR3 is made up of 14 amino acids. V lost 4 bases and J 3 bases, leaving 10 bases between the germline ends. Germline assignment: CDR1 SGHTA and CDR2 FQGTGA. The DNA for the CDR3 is TGTGCCAGCAGCTCCGCAGGGAACTACAATGAGCAGTTCTTC. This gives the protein CASSSAGNYNEQFF.

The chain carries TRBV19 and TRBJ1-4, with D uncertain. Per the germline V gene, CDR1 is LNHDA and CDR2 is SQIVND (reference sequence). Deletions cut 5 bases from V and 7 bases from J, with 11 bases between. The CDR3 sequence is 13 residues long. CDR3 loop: CASSPVLSEKLFF. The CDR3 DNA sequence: TGTGCCAGTAGTCCAGTGCTTTCTGAAAAACTGTTTTTT.

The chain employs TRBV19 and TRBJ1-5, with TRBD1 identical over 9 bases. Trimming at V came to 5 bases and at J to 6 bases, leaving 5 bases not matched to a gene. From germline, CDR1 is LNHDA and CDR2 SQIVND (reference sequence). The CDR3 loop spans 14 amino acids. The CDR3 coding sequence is TGTGCCAGTAGTGACAGGGGGTTGAGTCAGCCCCAGCATTTT. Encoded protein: CASSDRGLSQPQHF.

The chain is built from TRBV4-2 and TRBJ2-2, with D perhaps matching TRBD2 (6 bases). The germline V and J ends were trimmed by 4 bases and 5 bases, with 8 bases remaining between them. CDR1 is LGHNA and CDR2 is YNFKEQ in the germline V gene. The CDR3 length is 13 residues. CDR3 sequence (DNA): TGTGCCAGCAGCCTCGGGGGAACCGGGGAGCTGTTTTTT. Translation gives CASSLGGTGELFF.

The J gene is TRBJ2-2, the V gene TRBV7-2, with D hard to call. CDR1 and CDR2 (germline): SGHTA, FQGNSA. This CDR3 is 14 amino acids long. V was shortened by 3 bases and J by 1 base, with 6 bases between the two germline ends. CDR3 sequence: CASSFPGNTGELFF. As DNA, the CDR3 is TGTGCCAGCAGCTTCCCAGGGAACACCGGGGAGCTGTTTTTT.

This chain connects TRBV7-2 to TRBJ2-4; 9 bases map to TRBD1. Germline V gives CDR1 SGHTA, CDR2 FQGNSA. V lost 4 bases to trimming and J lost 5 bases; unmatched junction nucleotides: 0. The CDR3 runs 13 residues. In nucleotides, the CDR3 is TGTGCCAGCAGCTACAGGGGGCAAAACATTCAGTACTTC. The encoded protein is CASSYRGQNIQYF.

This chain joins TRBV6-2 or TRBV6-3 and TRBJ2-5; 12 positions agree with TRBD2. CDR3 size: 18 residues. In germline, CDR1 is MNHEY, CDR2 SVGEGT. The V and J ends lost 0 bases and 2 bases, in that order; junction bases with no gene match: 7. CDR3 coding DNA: TGTGCCAGCAGTTACTCATACCGGACTAGCGGGGAACAAGAGACCCAGTACTTC. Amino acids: CASSYSYRTSGEQETQYF.

The CDR3 DNA is TGTGCCAGCAGCTTGGCCCCGGGGGGGACCCAGGATACGCAGTATTTT. Protein: CASSLAPGGTQDTQYF. The chain employs TRBV5-5 and TRBJ2-3; 8 bases are a match to TRBD2. This CDR3 contains 16 residues. Germline V gene lookup returns CDR1 SGHKS and CDR2 YYEKEE (reference sequence). After removal of 0 bases from V and 6 bases from J, the junction contained 9 bases not matched to a gene.

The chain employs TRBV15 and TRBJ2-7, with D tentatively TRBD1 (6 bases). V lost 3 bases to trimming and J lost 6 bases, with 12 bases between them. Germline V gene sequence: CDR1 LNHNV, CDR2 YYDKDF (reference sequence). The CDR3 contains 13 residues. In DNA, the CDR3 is TGTGCCACCAGCAGTTTACAGGGACCCGAGCAGTACTTC. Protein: CATSSLQGPEQYF.

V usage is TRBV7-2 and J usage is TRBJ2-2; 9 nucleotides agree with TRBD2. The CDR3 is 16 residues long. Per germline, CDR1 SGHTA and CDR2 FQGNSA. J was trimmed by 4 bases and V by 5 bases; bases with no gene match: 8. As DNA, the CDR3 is TGTGCCAGCAGCCCCGTGGGGACTAGCTCCACCGGGGAGCTGTTTTTT. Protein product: CASSPVGTSSTGELFF.

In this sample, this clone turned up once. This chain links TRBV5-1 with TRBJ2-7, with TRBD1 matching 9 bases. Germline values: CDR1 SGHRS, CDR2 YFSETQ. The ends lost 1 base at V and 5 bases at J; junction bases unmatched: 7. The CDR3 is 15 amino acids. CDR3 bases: TGCGCCAGCAGCTTGCCACCGGGACAGGGCAACGAGCAGTACTTC. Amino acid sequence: CASSLPPGQGNEQYF.

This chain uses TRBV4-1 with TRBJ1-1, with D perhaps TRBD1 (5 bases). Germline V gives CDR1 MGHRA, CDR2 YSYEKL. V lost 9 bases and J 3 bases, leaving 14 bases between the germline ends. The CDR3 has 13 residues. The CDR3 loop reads CASKIIGDTEAFF. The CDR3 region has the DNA TGCGCCAGTAAAATTATAGGGGACACTGAAGCTTTCTTT.

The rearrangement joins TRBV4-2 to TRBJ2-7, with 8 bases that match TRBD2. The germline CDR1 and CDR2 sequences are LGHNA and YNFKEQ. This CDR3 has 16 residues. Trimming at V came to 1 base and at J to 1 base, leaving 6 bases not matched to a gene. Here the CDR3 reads CASSQVMSSGSYEQYF. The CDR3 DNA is TGTGCCAGCAGCCAAGTTATGTCTAGCGGGTCCTACGAGCAGTACTTC.

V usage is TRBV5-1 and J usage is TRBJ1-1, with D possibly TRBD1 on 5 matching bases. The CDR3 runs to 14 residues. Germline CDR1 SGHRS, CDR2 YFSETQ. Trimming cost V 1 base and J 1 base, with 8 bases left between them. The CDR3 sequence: CASSLNGGNTEAFF. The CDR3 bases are TGCGCCAGCAGCTTGAACGGGGGGAACACTGAAGCTTTCTTT.

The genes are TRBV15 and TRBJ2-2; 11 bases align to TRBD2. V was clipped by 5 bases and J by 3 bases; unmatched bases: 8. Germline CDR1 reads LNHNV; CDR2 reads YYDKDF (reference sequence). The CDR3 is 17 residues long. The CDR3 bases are TGTGCCACCAGCCCGGGCCTAGCGGGGGGTGACACCGGGGAGCTGTTTTTT. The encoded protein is CATSPGLAGGDTGELFF.

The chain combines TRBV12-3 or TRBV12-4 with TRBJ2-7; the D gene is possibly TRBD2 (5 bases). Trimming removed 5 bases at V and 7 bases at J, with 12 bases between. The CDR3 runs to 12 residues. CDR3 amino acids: CASSLSQREQYF. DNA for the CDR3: TGTGCCAGCAGTCTTAGCCAGCGGGAGCAGTACTTC.

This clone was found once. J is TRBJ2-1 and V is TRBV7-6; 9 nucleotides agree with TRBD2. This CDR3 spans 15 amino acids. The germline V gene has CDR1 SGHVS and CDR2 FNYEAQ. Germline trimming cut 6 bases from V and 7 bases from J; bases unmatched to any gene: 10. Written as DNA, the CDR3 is TGTGCCAGCAGGCGAAGCGGGGGGCTAAGGAATGAGCAGTTCTTC. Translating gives CASRRSGGLRNEQFF.

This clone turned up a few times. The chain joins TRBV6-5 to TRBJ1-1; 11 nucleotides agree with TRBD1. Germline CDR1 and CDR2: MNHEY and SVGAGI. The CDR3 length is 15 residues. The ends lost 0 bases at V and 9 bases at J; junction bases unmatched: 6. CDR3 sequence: CASSYSGDRGRKAFF. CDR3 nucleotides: TGTGCCAGCAGTTACTCAGGGGACAGGGGGAGGAAAGCTTTCTTT.